The 25 T cell receptor beta chains presented below share a single source sample, sequenced in a study of cytomegalovirus exposure and HLA in healthy donors. The PCR contained 60 Vbeta and 13 Jbeta primers. Generated by immunoSEQ multiplex PCR, the TCRdb table keeps only in-frame clones and is missing some. The data show over 120,000 clones, approximately 80% seen once. The sequenced sample was PBMCs. These receptors were taken from a male donor in good health and CMV-seronegative.

The chain employs TRBV30 and TRBJ1-2; D ambiguous. V lost 5 bases to trimming and J lost 4 bases, with 17 bases between them. This CDR3 region has 14 residues. Germline-derived CDR1 and CDR2 are GTSNPN and SVGIG (reference sequence). CDR3 region: CAWQRERISYGYTF. In DNA form, the CDR3 reads TGTGCCTGGCAGCGGGAGAGGATTTCCTATGGCTACACCTTC.

The chain is built from TRBV7-9 and TRBJ2-5; D uncertain. The germline gives CDR1 SEHNR, CDR2 FQNEAQ (reference sequence). The CDR3 is 13 residues long. Trimming took 3 bases from V and 5 from J, leaving 10 bases between them. DNA for the CDR3: TGTGCCAGCAGCTTGCTTAACAGCGAGACCCAGTACTTC. It encodes CASSLLNSETQYF.

This CDR3 reads CASRGTGMYNQPQHF. CDR3 sequence (DNA): TGTGCCAGCAGAGGGACAGGGATGTACAATCAGCCCCAGCATTTT. The gene calls are TRBV27 and TRBJ1-5; 9 bases line up with TRBD1. With 6 bases clipped from V and 3 bases from J, the junction kept 6 bases outside the gene matches. This CDR3 is built from 15 residues. In germline, CDR1 is MNHEY, CDR2 SMNVEV (reference sequence).

The J gene is TRBJ2-1, the V gene TRBV7-2; D is unresolved. V was pared by 1 base and J by 4 bases, with 8 bases between. This CDR3 spans 14 amino acids. The germline V gene has CDR1 SGHTA and CDR2 FQGNSA. CDR3 DNA sequence: TGTGCCAGCAGCTTAGTCGCGAATTACAATGAGCAGTTCTTC. It specifies CASSLVANYNEQFF.

This chain uses TRBV30 with TRBJ2-1; D is uncertain. This CDR3 spans 15 amino acids. Trimming left V 0 bases short and J 4 bases short, with 13 bases between. CDR1 is GTSNPN, CDR2 SVGIG, per germline (reference sequence). CDR3 loop: CAWSVPHSVYNEQFF. DNA of the CDR3: TGTGCCTGGAGTGTGCCCCATTCGGTGTACAATGAGCAGTTCTTC.

J is TRBJ1-2 and V is TRBV13; 8 bases are a match to TRBD1. Germline V gene sequence: CDR1 PRHDT, CDR2 FYEKMQ (reference sequence). Unmatched junction bases numbered 7, after V lost 4 bases and J lost 3 bases. CDR3 length: 15 residues. The CDR3 loop is CASSSEQGEDYGYTF. The DNA of the CDR3 is TGTGCCAGCAGCTCGGAACAGGGGGAGGACTATGGCTACACCTTC.

This sequence joins TRBV4-1 and TRBJ2-5; 10 bases are a match to TRBD2. CDR1 is MGHRA and CDR2 is YSYEKL in the germline V gene. J lost 4 bases, V lost 0 bases, and 5 bases had no gene match. The CDR3 totals 16 residues. The CDR3 here is CASSQEAGGPGETQYF. CDR3 nucleotides: TGCGCCAGCAGCCAAGAAGCGGGGGGGCCGGGAGAGACCCAGTACTTC.

V usage is TRBV9 and J usage is TRBJ2-5, with 10 bases lining up with TRBD2. Germline trimming cut 6 bases from V and 3 bases from J; bases unmatched to any gene: 2. Germline V gives CDR1 SGDLS, CDR2 YYNGEE. The CDR3 spans 13 residues. The CDR3 bases are TGTGCCAGCACCGGACTAGCGGAAGAGACCCAGTACTTC. The encoded protein is CASTGLAEETQYF. Variable domain in full (rest from reference TRBV9 and TRBJ2-5): DSGVTQTPKHLITATGQRVTLRCSPRSGDLSVYWYQQSLDQGLQFLIQYYNGEERAKGNILERFSAQQFPDLHSELNLSSLELGDSALYFCASTGLAEETQYFGPGTRLLVL.

The chain carries TRBV4-2 and TRBJ2-2; 7 positions match TRBD1. Germline V gives CDR1 LGHNA, CDR2 YNFKEQ. The J segment lost 3 bases and the V segment lost 8 bases, leaving 12 bases of the junction unmatched. There are 16 residues in the CDR3. The CDR3 loop reads CASHQERGLDTGELFF. CDR3 in DNA: TGTGCCAGCCACCAAGAGAGGGGGCTGGACACCGGGGAGCTGTTTTTT.

The chain carries TRBV7-2 and TRBJ2-5; TRBD1 is a possible D gene (5 bases). The V end was cut by 3 bases, the J end by 5 bases, with 7 bases between. Germline V gene data show CDR1 as SGHTA and CDR2 as FQGNSA. The CDR3 spans 12 residues. The CDR3 DNA reads TGTGCCAGCAGCTTCAAGGGGGAGACCCAGTACTTC. Translated, it gives CASSFKGETQYF.

J is TRBJ2-5 and V is TRBV4-3; TRBD2 matches 9 bases. This CDR3 is built from 18 residues. Germline CDR1 reads LGHNA; CDR2 reads YSLEER. Trimming cost V 0 bases and J 5 bases; bases outside gene matches: 13. The CDR3 DNA follows: TGCGCCAGCAGCCAAGATTATGGGCTAGCGGGGAGTGGGGAGACCCAGTACTTC. Encoded protein: CASSQDYGLAGSGETQYF.

V and J are TRBV27 and TRBJ1-1; D perhaps matches TRBD1 (6 bases). In germline, CDR1 is MNHEY, CDR2 SMNVEV (reference sequence). Trimming left V 7 bases short and J 8 bases short, with 11 bases between. The CDR3 covers 11 residues. CDR3 nucleotides: TGTGCCAGCACCTTAAGGGGGGAAGCTTTCTTT. This sequence encodes CASTLRGEAFF.

The chain uses TRBV5-1 and TRBJ1-2; 9 positions match TRBD1. Germline lookup yields CDR1 SGHRS and CDR2 YFSETQ. The J segment lost 6 bases and the V segment lost 4 bases, leaving 7 bases of the junction unmatched. The CDR3 covers 14 residues. CDR3 sequence reads: CASSPPGQGNGYTF. For the CDR3, the DNA is TGCGCCAGCAGCCCACCCGGACAGGGGAATGGCTACACCTTC.

The V gene is TRBV5-1, the J gene TRBJ2-7; possibly TRBD2 for D (6 bases). V gave up 3 bases and J gave up 11 bases, with 12 bases separating them. The CDR3 spans 11 residues. CDR1 is SGHRS and CDR2 is YFSETQ in the germline V gene. The chain's CDR3 is CASSSGTGEYF. The CDR3 bases are TGCGCCAGCAGCTCCGGGACGGGGGAGTACTTC.

This chain joins TRBV5-1 and TRBJ2-5; 16 positions agree with TRBD2. CDR3 length: 18 residues. Germline V gene data show CDR1 as SGHRS and CDR2 as YFSETQ. V lost 3 bases and J lost 2; bases outside the gene matches: 7. The CDR3 loop reads CASSSPGLAGGGQETQYF. CDR3 bases: TGCGCCAGCAGCTCTCCGGGACTAGCGGGAGGGGGACAAGAGACCCAGTACTTC.

As concerns this clone: Germline is not matched at one junction end, which may reflect a read error. The genes are TRBV7-7 and TRBJ2-1; 9 nucleotides line up with TRBD2. This CDR3 is built from 16 residues. Germline CDR1 reads SSHAT; CDR2 reads FNYEAQ (reference sequence). CDR3 protein: CASSLGAAGGYNEQFF. The CDR3 coding sequence is TGTGCTAGCAGCTTAGGGGCAGCGGGGGGCTACAATGAGCAGTTCTTC.

The rearrangement joins TRBV6-5 to TRBJ2-5, with 9 bases identical to TRBD2. The length of the CDR3 is 16 residues. V lost 3 bases, J lost 5 bases, and 10 bases stayed unmatched. Germline V gene lookup returns CDR1 MNHEY and CDR2 SVGAGI. CDR3 DNA sequence: TGTGCCAGCAGTTATGAAGGGGGACTAGCTACGGAGACCCAGTACTTC. Its protein is CASSYEGGLATETQYF.

A few counts support this clone. The chain links TRBV7-2 to TRBJ2-1; TRBD1 is a possible D gene (6 bases). Trimming took 5 bases from V and 3 from J, leaving 20 bases between them. The germline V gene has CDR1 SGHTA and CDR2 FQGNSA. The CDR3 spans 17 residues. This CDR3 reads CASSPYQLGAIYNEQFF. The CDR3 coding sequence is TGTGCCAGCAGCCCGTATCAATTGGGGGCTATCTACAATGAGCAGTTCTTC.

The genes are TRBV21-1 and TRBJ2-1; TRBD2 reflects the table's D call only, with no check against the DNA. TRBV21-1 is designated a pseudogene. The CDR3 is 15 residues long. The CDR3 reads CVSSKGVADYNEQFF. The CDR3 DNA reads as TGTGTCAGCAGCAAAGGAGTTGCGGATTACAATGAGCAGTTCTTC.

J is TRBJ1-4 and V is TRBV7-9; 10 bases align to TRBD1. The germline V gene encodes CDR1 SEHNR and CDR2 FQNEAQ (reference sequence). V lost 4 bases, J lost 6 bases, and 11 bases stayed unmatched. This CDR3 region has 17 residues. CDR3 region: CASSSSPGTGEDEKLFF. In DNA, the CDR3 is TGTGCCAGCAGCTCAAGTCCCGGGACAGGGGAGGATGAAAAACTGTTTTTT.

V gene TRBV25-1 combines with J gene TRBJ2-2, with 11 bases identical to TRBD2. Germline CDR1 and CDR2: MGHDK and SYGVNS. Trimming removed 2 bases from V and 5 bases from J; junction bases left unmatched: 1. This CDR3 comprises 15 residues. The CDR3 protein is CASSEASGRTGELFF. DNA for the CDR3: TGTGCCAGCAGTGAAGCTAGCGGGAGGACCGGGGAGCTGTTTTTT.

CDR3 in DNA: TGCGCCAGCAGCCTTAGCGGGGGAGGCGATGAGCAGTTCTTC. As protein: CASSLSGGGDEQFF. The chain employs TRBV5-1 and TRBJ2-1, with 9 positions matching TRBD2. The trim removed 4 bases at V and 8 bases at J, leaving 7 bases unmatched. The germline V gene has CDR1 SGHRS and CDR2 YFSETQ. This CDR3 region has 14 residues.

This clone was detected only a few times. The V and J genes are TRBV6-5 and TRBJ2-5; 9 nucleotides match TRBD1. Germline CDR1 is MNHEY and CDR2 is SVGAGI. This CDR3 contains 15 residues. Trimming cost V 5 bases and J 4 bases; bases outside gene matches: 8. CDR3 bases: TGTGCCAGCAGTGGGGGACAGGGCAGATCAGAGACCCAGTACTTC. This encodes CASSGGQGRSETQYF.

The chain joins TRBV19 to TRBJ1-3; D unclear. The CDR3 totals 13 residues. Between the trimmed V and J ends, which lost 3 bases and 2 bases, there was a span of 5 bases. CDR1 and CDR2 from the germline V gene are LNHDA and SQIVND (reference sequence). The CDR3 region has the DNA TGTGCCAGTAGTATTAATGCTGGAAACACCATATATTTT. Amino acid sequence: CASSINAGNTIYF. Combining the CDR3 with reference TRBV19 and TRBJ1-3 gives the whole variable domain DGGITQSPKYLFRKEGQNVTLSCEQNLNHDAMYWYRQDPGQGLRLIYYSQIVNDFQKGDIAEGYSVSREKKESFPLTVTSAQKNPTAFYLCASSINAGNTIYFGEGSWLTVV.

The rearrangement links TRBV5-4 to TRBJ2-5, with TRBD1 as a possible D gene (5 bases). V was cut by 3 bases and J by 1 base, with 10 bases left in between. The CDR3 contains 14 residues. The germline CDR1 and CDR2 sequences are SGHNT and YYREEE (reference sequence). CDR3 coding DNA: TGTGCCAGCAGCTGGGTAGGGGCCCAAGAGACCCAGTACTTC. Translated: CASSWVGAQETQYF.